This is a list of T cell receptor beta chains from one sample in a study of human thymus T cells. Libraries were prepared by immunoSEQ multiplex PCR; TCRdb keeps only in-frame clonotypes and omits some of them. The sample has about 60,000 clones, approximately 93% seen once. The sample taken for sequencing was blood. The origin of the receptors is a boy less than two years old with a congenital heart defect but otherwise immunologically healthy. The CDR3 runs from the conserved cysteine through the conserved F or W. D genes are given only for firm matches. A row's size may be missing; if present it is once, few, many or a size class.

J gene: TRBJ1-5
V gene: TRBV19
D gene: TRBD1
clone size: NA
CDR3 protein: CASRQGSSNQPQHF
CDR3 DNA: TGTGCCAGTAGACAGGGGAGTAGCAATCAGCCCCAGCATTTT

J gene: TRBJ2-1
V gene: TRBV19
D gene: NA
clone size: NA
CDR3 protein: CASSESSSYNEQFF
CDR3 DNA: TGTGCCAGTTCCGAGAGCAGCTCCTACAATGAGCAGTTCTTC

J gene: TRBJ1-1
V gene: TRBV5-6
D gene: TRBD1
clone size: NA
CDR3 protein: CASSYGQGGTEAFF
CDR3 DNA: TGTGCCAGCAGCTACGGACAGGGCGGCACTGAAGCTTTCTTT

J gene: TRBJ1-5
V gene: TRBV6-5
D gene: NA
clone size: NA
CDR3 protein: CASSYVGSNQPQHF
CDR3 DNA: TGTGCCAGCAGTTACGTAGGTAGCAATCAGCCCCAGCATTTT

J gene: TRBJ1-2
V gene: TRBV6-6
D gene: NA
clone size: NA
CDR3 protein: CASRAQGSLLYYGYTF
CDR3 DNA: TGTGCCAGCAGGGCTCAAGGGTCCCTCCTTTACTATGGCTACACCTTC

J gene: TRBJ1-6
V gene: TRBV19
D gene: NA
clone size: NA
CDR3 protein: CASSIDVYGVGSPLHF
CDR3 DNA: TGTGCCAGTAGTATAGATGTTTACGGGGTAGGATCACCCCTCCACTTT

J gene: TRBJ1-1
V gene: TRBV6-5
D gene: TRBD1
clone size: NA
CDR3 protein: CASSWATGDTEAFF
CDR3 DNA: TGTGCCAGCAGTTGGGCGACAGGGGACACTGAAGCTTTCTTT

J gene: TRBJ2-5
V gene: TRBV5-1
D gene: TRBD2
clone size: NA
CDR3 protein: CASSFSGGPRWETQYF
CDR3 DNA: TGCGCCAGCAGCTTTAGCGGGGGGCCTCGTTGGGAGACCCAGTACTTC

J gene: TRBJ2-7
V gene: TRBV27
D gene: TRBD2
clone size: NA
CDR3 protein: CASRLHLAGAYEQYF
CDR3 DNA: TGTGCCAGCAGGCTCCACCTAGCGGGGGCCTACGAGCAGTACTTC

J gene: TRBJ2-7
V gene: TRBV27
D gene: TRBD1
clone size: NA
CDR3 protein: CASSRTAARVGPKGAHEQYF
CDR3 DNA: TGTGCCAGCAGCCGTACCGCCGCCAGGGTAGGGCCAAAGGGGGCCCACGAGCAGTACTTC

J gene: TRBJ2-6
V gene: TRBV10-3
D gene: NA
clone size: NA
CDR3 protein: CAISKLHCRYKSGQLLTF
CDR3 DNA: TGTGCCATCAGTAAGTTACACTGTAGATACAAGTCGGGCCAACTCCTGACTTTC

J gene: TRBJ2-1
V gene: TRBV28
D gene: NA
clone size: NA
CDR3 protein: CASSPRLGDEQFF
CDR3 DNA: TGTGCCAGCAGTCCCCGACTGGGAGATGAGCAGTTCTTC

J gene: TRBJ1-2
V gene: TRBV2
D gene: TRBD1
clone size: NA
CDR3 protein: CASKPGQGVFYGYTF
CDR3 DNA: TGTGCCAGCAAACCGGGACAGGGGGTTTTTTATGGCTACACCTTC

J gene: TRBJ1-1
V gene: TRBV4-1
D gene: NA
clone size: NA
CDR3 protein: CASSQDQFLRTEAFF
CDR3 DNA: TGCGCCAGCAGCCAAGACCAGTTTTTAAGGACTGAAGCTTTCTTT

J gene: TRBJ1-2
V gene: TRBV5-1
D gene: NA
clone size: NA
CDR3 protein: CASSSGGYYGYTF
CDR3 DNA: TGCGCCAGCAGCTCTGGGGGATACTATGGCTACACCTTC

J gene: TRBJ1-3
V gene: TRBV5-5
D gene: NA
clone size: NA
CDR3 protein: CASSFQGMNTIYF
CDR3 DNA: TGTGCCAGCAGCTTTCAGGGGATGAACACCATATATTTT

J gene: TRBJ1-4
V gene: TRBV2
D gene: NA
clone size: NA
CDR3 protein: CASSEWENPGKLFF
CDR3 DNA: TGTGCCAGCAGTGAATGGGAGAATCCAGGAAAACTGTTTTTT

J gene: TRBJ1-5
V gene: TRBV12-2
D gene: NA
clone size: once
CDR3 protein: CASRQNQPQHF
CDR3 DNA: TGTGCAAGTCGCCAAAATCAGCCCCAGCATTTT

J gene: TRBJ2-1
V gene: TRBV6-5
D gene: TRBD2
clone size: once
CDR3 protein: CASSYTVGGVSNEQFF
CDR3 DNA: TGTGCCAGCAGTTATACAGTGGGGGGGGTTAGCAATGAGCAGTTCTTC

J gene: TRBJ2-3
V gene: TRBV11-2
D gene: TRBD2
clone size: NA
CDR3 protein: CASTPPGLAGTDTQYF
CDR3 DNA: TGTGCCAGCACCCCACCGGGACTAGCGGGCACAGATACGCAGTATTTT

J gene: TRBJ2-7
V gene: TRBV4-3
D gene: TRBD2
clone size: NA
CDR3 protein: CASSQDREGPYEQYF
CDR3 DNA: TGCGCCAGCAGCCAAGATCGGGAGGGGCCCTACGAGCAGTACTTC

J gene: TRBJ2-3
V gene: TRBV6-5
D gene: TRBD1
clone size: NA
CDR3 protein: CASSLDRGESDTQYF
CDR3 DNA: TGTGCCAGCAGCCTTGACAGGGGGGAGTCAGATACGCAGTATTTT

J gene: TRBJ2-3
V gene: TRBV6-4
D gene: NA
clone size: NA
CDR3 protein: CASSDSGDTQYF
CDR3 DNA: TGTGCCAGCAGTGACTCAGGCGATACGCAGTATTTT

J gene: TRBJ2-7
V gene: TRBV27
D gene: TRBD1
clone size: once
CDR3 protein: CASSLSLGQVTYEQYF
CDR3 DNA: TGTGCCAGCAGTTTATCGTTGGGACAGGTGACCTACGAGCAGTACTTC

J gene: TRBJ1-3
V gene: TRBV30
D gene: NA
clone size: once
CDR3 protein: CAWSWDTIYF
CDR3 DNA: TGTGCCTGGTCGTGGGACACCATATATTTT

J gene: TRBJ1-4
V gene: TRBV7-2
D gene: TRBD1
clone size: NA
CDR3 protein: CASSLRQGGLEKLFF
CDR3 DNA: TGTGCCAGCAGCTTGCGACAGGGGGGGTTAGAAAAACTGTTTTTT